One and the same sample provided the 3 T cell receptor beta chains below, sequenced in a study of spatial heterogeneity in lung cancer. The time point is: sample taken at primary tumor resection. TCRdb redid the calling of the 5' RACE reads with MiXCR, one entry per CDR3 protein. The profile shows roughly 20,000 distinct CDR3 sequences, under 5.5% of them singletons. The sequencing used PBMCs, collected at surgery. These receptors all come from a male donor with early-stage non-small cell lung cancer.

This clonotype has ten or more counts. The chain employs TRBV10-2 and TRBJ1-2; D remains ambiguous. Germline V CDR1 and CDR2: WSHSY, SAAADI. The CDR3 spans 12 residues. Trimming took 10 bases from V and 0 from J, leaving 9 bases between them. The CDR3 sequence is CATQLSNYGYTF. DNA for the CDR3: TGCGCCACTCAGCTATCTAACTATGGCTACACCTTC.

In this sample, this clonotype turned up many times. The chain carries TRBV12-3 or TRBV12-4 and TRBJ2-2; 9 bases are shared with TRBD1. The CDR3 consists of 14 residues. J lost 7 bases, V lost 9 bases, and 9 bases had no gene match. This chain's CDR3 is CASSPQGAVGELFF. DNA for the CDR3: TGTGCCAGTTCCCCACAGGGGGCGGTCGGGGAGCTGTTTTTT.

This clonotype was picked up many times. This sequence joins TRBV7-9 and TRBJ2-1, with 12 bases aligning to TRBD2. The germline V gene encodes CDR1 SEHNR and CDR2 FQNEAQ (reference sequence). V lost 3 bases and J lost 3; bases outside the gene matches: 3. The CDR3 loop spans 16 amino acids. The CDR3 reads CASSFSTSGGYNEQFF. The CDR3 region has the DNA TGTGCCAGCAGCTTCTCGACTAGCGGGGGCTACAATGAGCAGTTCTTC.